This T cell receptor beta chain was recovered during a study of shared clonotypes between healthy human individuals. Produced via immunoSEQ multiplex PCR; TCRdb's table is partial and in-frame only. Of roughly 1,800,000 clones in the sample, about 95% were seen once. Naivety among CD8 cells was defined by CD45RO negativity and positive CCR7 selection, thereby excluding terminally differentiated effector memory CD45RA+ cells. Deletions cut 7 bases from V and 4 bases from J, with 11 bases between. The CDR3 totals 13 residues. Germline V CDR1 and CDR2: SGHTA, FQGTGA. The chain uses TRBV7-3 and TRBJ1-5; D not certain. The sequenced sample was naive CD8+ T cells sorted from blood. The receptor's source is a man younger than 30 in good health. CDR3 sequence reads: CASTRIENQPQHF. The CDR3 nucleotides read TGTGCCAGCACCAGGATTGAGAATCAGCCCCAGCATTTT.